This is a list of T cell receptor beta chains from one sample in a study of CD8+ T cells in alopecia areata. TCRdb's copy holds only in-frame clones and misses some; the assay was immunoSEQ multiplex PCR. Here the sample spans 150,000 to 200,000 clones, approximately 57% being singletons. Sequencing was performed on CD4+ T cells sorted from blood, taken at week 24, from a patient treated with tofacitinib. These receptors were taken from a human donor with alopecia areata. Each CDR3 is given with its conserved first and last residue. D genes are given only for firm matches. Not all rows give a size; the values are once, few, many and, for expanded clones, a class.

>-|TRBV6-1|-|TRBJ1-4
CASSEGGRGSKLFF
TGTGCCAGCAGTGAAGGGGGACGCGGCTCAAAACTGTTTTTT
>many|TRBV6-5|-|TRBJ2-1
CASGGDTYNEQFF
TGTGCCAGCGGCGGGGACACATACAATGAGCAGTTCTTC
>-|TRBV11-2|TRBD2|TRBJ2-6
CASSVLSGGAGGANVLTF
TGTGCCAGCAGCGTCCTTAGCGGGGGGGCTGGTGGGGCCAACGTCCTGACTTTC
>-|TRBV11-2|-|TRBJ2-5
CASSLVMGGQETQYF
TGTGCCAGCAGCTTAGTCATGGGGGGTCAAGAGACCCAGTACTTC
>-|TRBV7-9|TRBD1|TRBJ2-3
CASSPRDRPTSTDTQYF
TGTGCCAGCAGCCCCCGGGACAGACCAACTAGCACAGATACGCAGTATTTT
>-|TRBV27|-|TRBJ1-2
CASRSGDYGYTF
TGTGCCAGCAGATCGGGGGACTATGGCTACACCTTC
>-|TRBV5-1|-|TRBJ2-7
CASSPEAAGNLYEQYF
TGCGCCAGCAGCCCCGAGGCGGCAGGGAATCTCTACGAGCAGTACTTC
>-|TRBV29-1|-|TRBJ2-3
CSVIQGPDTQYF
TGCAGCGTTATACAGGGTCCAGATACGCAGTATTTT
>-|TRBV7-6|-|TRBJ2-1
CASSLKSPTDEQFF
TGTGCCAGCAGCTTAAAGAGCCCCACGGATGAGCAGTTCTTC
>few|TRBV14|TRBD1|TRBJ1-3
CASVQGGRNTIYF
TGTGCCAGCGTACAGGGGGGAAGAAACACCATATATTTT
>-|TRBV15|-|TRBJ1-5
CATSRGRVGNQPQHF
TGTGCCACCAGCAGAGGAAGGGTAGGCAATCAGCCCCAGCATTTT
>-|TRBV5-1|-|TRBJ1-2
CASSPGGTDDYGYTF
TGCGCCAGCAGCCCTGGGGGAACGGATGACTATGGCTACACCTTC
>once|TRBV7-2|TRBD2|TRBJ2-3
CASSWGTSGGADTQYF
TGTGCCAGCAGCTGGGGGACTAGCGGGGGCGCAGATACGCAGTATTTT
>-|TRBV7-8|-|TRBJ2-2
CASSRDPRTGELFF
TGTGCCAGCAGCCGGGACCCCAGGACCGGGGAGCTGTTTTTT
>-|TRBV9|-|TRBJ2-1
CASSAGLSGSSYNEQFF
TGTGCCAGCAGCGCCGGCCTTAGCGGTAGCTCCTACAATGAGCAGTTCTTC
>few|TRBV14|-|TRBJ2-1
CASSPRQVAVSKQFF
TGTGCCAGCAGCCCGAGACAGGTGGCGGTGTCCAAGCAGTTCTTC
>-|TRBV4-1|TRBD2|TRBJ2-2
CASSRGLAGTGELFF
TGCGCCAGCAGCCGGGGACTAGCGGGCACCGGGGAGCTGTTTTTT
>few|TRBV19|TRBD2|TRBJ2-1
CASSRGGSSYNEQFF
TGTGCCAGTAGCCGCGGGGGTTCCTCCTACAATGAGCAGTTCTTC
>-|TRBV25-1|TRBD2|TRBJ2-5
CASSGRLAGGKTQYF
TGTGCCAGCAGTGGCCGGCTAGCGGGGGGGAAGACCCAGTACTTC
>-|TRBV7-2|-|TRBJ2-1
CASSLGNRDNEQFF
TGTGCCAGCAGCTTAGGGAACCGGGACAATGAGCAGTTCTTC
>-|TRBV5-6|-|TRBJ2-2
CASGGGPNTGELFF
TGTGCCAGCGGCGGAGGCCCCAACACCGGGGAGCTGTTTTTT
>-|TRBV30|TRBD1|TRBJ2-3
CAWEKRQGRPDTQYF
TGTGCCTGGGAAAAGCGACAGGGCCGCCCAGATACGCAGTATTTT
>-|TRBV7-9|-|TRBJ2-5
CASTNPPVQQETQYF
TGTGCCAGCACCAATCCCCCCGTCCAACAAGAGACCCAGTACTTC
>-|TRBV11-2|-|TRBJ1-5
CASSYGQQQPQHF
TGTGCCAGCAGCTATGGACAGCAACAGCCCCAGCATTTT
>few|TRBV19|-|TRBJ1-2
CASRDTGLNYGYTF
TGTGCCAGTAGGGACACCGGATTAAACTATGGCTACACCTTC